The sequence of this T cell receptor (beta chain) was determined in a study of blood T cell repertoires in COVID-19. Study background: From T cells, B-cell-depleted T cells, or PBMCs came the material, which was cDNA or gDNA.

V shed 1 base and J 3 bases; nucleotides not matched to a gene: 2. Germline V lookup: CDR1 MGHRA, CDR2 YSYEKL. CDR3 length equals 15 residues. TCRdb's copy holds only in-frame clones and misses some; the assay was immunoSEQ multiplex PCR. The sample contains 350,000 to 450,000 clones, 65% to 90% of which appear only once. Seattle enrolled patients during active infection and tracked them longitudinally. About this clone: This same CDR3 is encoded by further DNA sequences in the sample.

This clonotype was sampled from a woman aged 55-70 years with COVID-19, enrolled during active disease. This rearrangement joins TRBV4-1 to TRBJ2-5; 10 bases are shared with TRBD1. Sequencing used peripheral blood. CDR3 coding DNA: TGCGCCAGCAGCCAAGTGGGGACAGGGGAAGAGACCCAGTACTTC. Translation gives CASSQVGTGEETQYF.